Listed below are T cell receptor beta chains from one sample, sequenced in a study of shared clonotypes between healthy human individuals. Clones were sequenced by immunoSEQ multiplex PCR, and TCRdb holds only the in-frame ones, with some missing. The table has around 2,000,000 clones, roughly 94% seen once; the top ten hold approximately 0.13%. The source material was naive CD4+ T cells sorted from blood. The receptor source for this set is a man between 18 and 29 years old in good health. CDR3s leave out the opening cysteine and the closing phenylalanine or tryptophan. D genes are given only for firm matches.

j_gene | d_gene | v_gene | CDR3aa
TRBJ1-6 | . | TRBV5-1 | ASSYAPSDSSSSPLH
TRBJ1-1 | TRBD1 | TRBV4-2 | ASSLEGANTEAF
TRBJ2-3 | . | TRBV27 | ASRLAATDTQY
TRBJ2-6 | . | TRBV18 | ASSPGSGANVLT
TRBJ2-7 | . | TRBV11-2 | ASSLDIGRASYEQY
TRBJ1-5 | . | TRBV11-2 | ASSLEAGVGNQPQH
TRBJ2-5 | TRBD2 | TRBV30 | AWRLSGSSGETQY
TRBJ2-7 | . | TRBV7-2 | ASSLHPAGPRLYEQY
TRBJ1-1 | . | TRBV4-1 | ASSQSSSGDTEAF
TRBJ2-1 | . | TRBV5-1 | ASSRPGDEQF
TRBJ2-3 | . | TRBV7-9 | ASSLLGGSDTQY
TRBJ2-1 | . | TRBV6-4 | ASSAGGYNEQF
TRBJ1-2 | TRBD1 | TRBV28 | ASSSGQAQERIYGYT
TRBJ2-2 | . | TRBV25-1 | ASSARGRGPGELF
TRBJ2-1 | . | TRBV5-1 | ASSISGTSRDEQF
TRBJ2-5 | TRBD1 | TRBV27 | ASGLGQGFQETQY
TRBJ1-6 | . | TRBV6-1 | ASSANNRVRDNSPLH
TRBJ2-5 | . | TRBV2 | ASSEDTTTQETQY
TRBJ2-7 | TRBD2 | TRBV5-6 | ASSKTGTSGIHEQY
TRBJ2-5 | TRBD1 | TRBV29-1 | SVVRGRSETQY
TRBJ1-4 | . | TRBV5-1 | ASSYGRRGEINEKLF
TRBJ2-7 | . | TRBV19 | ASSIDPVGQRV
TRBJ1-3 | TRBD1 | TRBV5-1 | ASSITGGTGNTIY
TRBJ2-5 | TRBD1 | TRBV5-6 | ASTPGDSGRRETQY
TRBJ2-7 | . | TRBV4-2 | ASSQEADYEQY
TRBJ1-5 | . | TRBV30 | AWSVSAVRNQPQH
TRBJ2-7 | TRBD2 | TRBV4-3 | ASSQDSSGSPHEQY
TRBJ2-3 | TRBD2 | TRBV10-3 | AIQNPGQPLGASGGPTDTQY
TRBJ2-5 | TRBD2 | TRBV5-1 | ASSFPGTSEHQETQY
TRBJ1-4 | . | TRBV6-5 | ASSRTRLGGEKLF
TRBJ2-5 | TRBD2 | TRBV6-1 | ASSEAHASGGRETQY
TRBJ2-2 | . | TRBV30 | AWSESKLF
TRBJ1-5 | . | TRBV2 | ASSTEWGPQH
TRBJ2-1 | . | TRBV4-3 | ASSQEMVVGYNEQF
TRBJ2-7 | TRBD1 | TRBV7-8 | ASSLATTTGAISYEQY
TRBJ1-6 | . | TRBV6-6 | ASRRVDSPLH
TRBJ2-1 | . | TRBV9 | ASSVQGSSYNEQF
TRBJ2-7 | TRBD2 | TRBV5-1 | ASSAWTSGVYEQY
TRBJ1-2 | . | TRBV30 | AWSPPPGRGYT
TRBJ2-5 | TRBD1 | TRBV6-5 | ASSSPTGTQETQY
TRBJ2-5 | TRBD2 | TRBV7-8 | ASSSGLAGGGETQY
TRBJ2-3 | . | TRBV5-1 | ASSLGAVNIDTQY
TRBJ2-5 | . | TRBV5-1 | ASSLGSRTQETQY
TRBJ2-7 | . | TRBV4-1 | ASSQDYGIPHEQY
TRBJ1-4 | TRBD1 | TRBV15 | ATSRDPGTGVLELF
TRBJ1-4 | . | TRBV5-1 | ASSSGVGEKLF
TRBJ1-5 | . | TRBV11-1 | ASSLGRNQPQH